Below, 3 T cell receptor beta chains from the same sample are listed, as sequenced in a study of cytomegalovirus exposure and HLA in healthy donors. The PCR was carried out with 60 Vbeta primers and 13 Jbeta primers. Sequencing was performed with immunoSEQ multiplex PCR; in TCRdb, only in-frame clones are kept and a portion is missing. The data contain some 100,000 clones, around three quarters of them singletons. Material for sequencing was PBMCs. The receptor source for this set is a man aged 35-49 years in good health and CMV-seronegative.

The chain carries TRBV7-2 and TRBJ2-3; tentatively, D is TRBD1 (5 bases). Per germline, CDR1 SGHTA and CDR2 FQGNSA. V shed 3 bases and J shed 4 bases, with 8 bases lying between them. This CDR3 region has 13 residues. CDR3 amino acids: CASSLGPADTQYF. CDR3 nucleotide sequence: TGTGCCAGCAGCTTGGGGCCCGCAGATACGCAGTATTTT. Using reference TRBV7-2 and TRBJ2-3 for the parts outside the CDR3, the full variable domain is GAGVSQSPSNKVTEKGKDVELRCDPISGHTALYWYRQSLGQGLEFLIYFQGNSAPDKSGLPSDRFSAERTGGSVSTLTIQRTQQEDSAVYLCASSLGPADTQYFGPGTRLTVL.

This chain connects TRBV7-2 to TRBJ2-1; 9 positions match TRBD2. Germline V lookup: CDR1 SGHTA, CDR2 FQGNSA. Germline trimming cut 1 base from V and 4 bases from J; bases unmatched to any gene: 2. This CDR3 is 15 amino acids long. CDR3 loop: CASSLVTSGYNEQFF. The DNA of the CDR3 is TGTGCCAGCAGCTTAGTAACTAGCGGGTACAATGAGCAGTTCTTC.

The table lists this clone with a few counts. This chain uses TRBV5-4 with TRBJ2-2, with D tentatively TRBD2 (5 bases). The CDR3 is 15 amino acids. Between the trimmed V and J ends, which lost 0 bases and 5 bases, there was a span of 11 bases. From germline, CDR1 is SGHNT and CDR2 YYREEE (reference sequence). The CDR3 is CASSLAGFRTGELFF. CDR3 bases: TGTGCCAGCAGCTTGGCGGGGTTTAGGACCGGGGAGCTGTTTTTT. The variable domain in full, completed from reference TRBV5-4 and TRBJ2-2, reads ETGVTQSPTHLIKTRGQQVTLRCSSQSGHNTVSWYQQALGQGPQFIFQYYREEENGRGNFPPRFSGLQFPNYSSELNVNALELDDSALYLCASSLAGFRTGELFFGEGSRLTVL.